The 10 T cell receptor beta chains reported below all come from one sample, sequenced in a study of cytomegalovirus exposure and HLA in healthy donors. The PCR had 60 Vbeta and 13 Jbeta primers. The data were produced by immunoSEQ multiplex PCR, yet TCRdb's version contains in-frame clones alone and is incomplete. The sample carries over 100,000 clones, under 70% recorded once. Material: PBMCs. Receptor source: a man aged 18-30 years in good health and CMV-seronegative.

This chain connects TRBV6-5 to TRBJ2-3, with D possibly being TRBD1 (6 bases). This CDR3 is built from 15 residues. Trimming removed 6 bases from V and 2 bases from J, with 15 bases in between. Per the germline V gene, CDR1 is MNHEY and CDR2 is SVGAGI. CDR3 region: CASRLQGYDTDTQYF. CDR3 coding DNA: TGTGCCAGCAGACTACAGGGCTACGACACAGATACGCAGTATTTT.

The rearrangement uses TRBV19 and TRBJ1-1; 10 nucleotides match TRBD1. The V gene's germline CDR1 is LNHDA and CDR2 SQIVND (reference sequence). The CDR3 sequence is 14 residues long. The junction had 3 bases not matched to a gene; V was cut back by 8 bases and J by 0 bases. The CDR3 loop is CASWTGGMNTEAFF. CDR3 nucleotide sequence: TGTGCCAGTTGGACAGGGGGTATGAACACTGAAGCTTTCTTT.

This chain links TRBV19 with TRBJ1-5; 10 nucleotides match TRBD1. Germline CDR1 is LNHDA and CDR2 is SQIVND (reference sequence). V was pared by 3 bases and J by 7 bases, with 6 bases of the junction left unmatched. This CDR3 comprises 15 residues. The DNA for the CDR3 is TGTGCCAGTAGTATCCCGACAGGGGGCAGGCAGCCCCAGCATTTT. It specifies CASSIPTGGRQPQHF.

This chain joins TRBV2 and TRBJ2-2, with 7 bases matching TRBD2. Germline V CDR1 and CDR2: SNHLY, FYNNEI. The V and J ends lost 6 bases and 4 bases, in that order; junction bases with no gene match: 5. The CDR3 consists of 14 residues. Here the CDR3 reads CASRGGGSTGELFF. CDR3 sequence (DNA): TGTGCCAGCAGAGGCGGGGGATCCACCGGGGAGCTGTTTTTT.

The chain joins TRBV28 to TRBJ2-1, with D perhaps TRBD1 (5 bases). Germline V gene data show CDR1 as MDHEN and CDR2 as SYDVKM. V was trimmed by 2 bases and J by 13 bases, leaving 12 bases between them. The CDR3 consists of 12 residues. CDR3 protein: CASSLIGARQFF. The CDR3 nucleotides are TGTGCCAGCAGTTTAATTGGGGCCCGACAGTTCTTC.

This clone was observed a handful of times. The chain uses TRBV2 and TRBJ2-7, with 12 bases fitting TRBD2. The CDR3 is 15 amino acids. The germline V gene has CDR1 SNHLY and CDR2 FYNNEI. J was trimmed by 5 bases and V by 2 bases; bases with no gene match: 4. Here the CDR3 reads CASSEFRLAGDEQYF. DNA for the CDR3: TGTGCCAGCAGTGAATTTAGACTAGCGGGAGACGAGCAGTACTTC.

The rearrangement links TRBV5-1 to TRBJ2-1; weak D call: TRBD1 (5 bases). The CDR3 contains 15 residues. CDR1 SGHRS and CDR2 YFSETQ come from the germline V gene. Between the trimmed V and J ends, which lost 3 bases and 3 bases, there was a span of 13 bases. The CDR3 coding sequence is TGCGCCAGCAGCTCAGACAGCGCCTACTACAATGAGCAGTTCTTC. As protein: CASSSDSAYYNEQFF.

V is TRBV5-1 and J is TRBJ2-5; 7 bases match TRBD1. The CDR3 totals 15 residues. Germline V gene sequence: CDR1 SGHRS, CDR2 YFSETQ. J gave up 4 bases and V 0 bases, and 6 bases lay outside the gene matches. The CDR3 here is CASSLAGAGGETQYF. The CDR3 DNA sequence: TGCGCCAGCAGCTTGGCCGGGGCAGGGGGAGAGACCCAGTACTTC.

This chain links TRBV11-2 with TRBJ1-2, with no clear D. V dropped 1 base and J dropped 6 bases, with 9 bases sitting between them. This CDR3 spans 13 amino acids. The germline gives CDR1 SGHAT, CDR2 FQNNGV. The CDR3 DNA reads TGTGCCAGCAGCTTAGGCCAGGTCCATGGCTACACCTTC. As protein: CASSLGQVHGYTF.

In its sample, this clone was seen a few times. The J gene is TRBJ2-5, the V gene TRBV6-5; 8 bases are a match to TRBD1. The J call may be wrong; the DNA end is better matched by TRBJ2-7. The germline gives CDR1 MNHEY, CDR2 SVGAGI. The CDR3 length is 14 residues. The CDR3 bases are TGTGCCAGCAGTGGCAGGGGGCCTCGGGACGAGCAGTACTTC. It is translated as CASSGRGPRDEQYF.